These 11 T cell receptor beta chains originate from one sample sequenced in a study of cytomegalovirus exposure and HLA in healthy donors. The PCR had 60 Vbeta and 13 Jbeta primers. Here immunoSEQ multiplex PCR was the method, and the copy in TCRdb shows in-frame clones only, minus some. Of some 130,000 clones in the sample, 60% to 85% were seen once. The source material was PBMCs. These receptors all come from a man aged 30 to 45 in good health and CMV-seronegative.

This clone was counted only a few times. V is TRBV7-2 and J is TRBJ2-7, with a possible D match to TRBD2 (5 bases). Germline V gene data show CDR1 as SGHTA and CDR2 as FQGNSA. This CDR3 comprises 14 residues. Deletions cut 5 bases from V and 3 bases from J, with 14 bases between. CDR3 coding DNA: TGTGCCAGCAGCCCCCCCAGCGGAGACTACGAGCAGTACTTC. It is translated as CASSPPSGDYEQYF.

The chain links TRBV7-2 to TRBJ1-2; 8 bases align to TRBD1. Per the germline V gene, CDR1 is SGHTA and CDR2 is FQGNSA. The CDR3 covers 17 residues. V was pared by 1 base and J by 4 bases, with 11 bases of the junction left unmatched. CDR3 in DNA: TGTGCCAGCAGCTTAGAGTGGTCAGGGGGCGCCGGCTATGGCTACACCTTC. Translating gives CASSLEWSGGAGYGYTF.

The rearrangement joins TRBV7-9 to TRBJ2-1; weak D call: TRBD1 (6 bases). The CDR3 length is 15 residues. Germline V gene sequence: CDR1 SEHNR, CDR2 FQNEAQ (reference sequence). Between the trimmed V and J ends, which lost 4 bases and 2 bases, there was a span of 12 bases. The CDR3 nucleotides are TGTGCCAGCAGCTCCGCACAGGGACCCTACAATGAGCAGTTCTTC. It yields the protein CASSSAQGPYNEQFF. The full variable domain, rest sourced from reference TRBV7-9 and TRBJ2-1, is DTGVSQNPRHKITKRGQNVTFRCDPISEHNRLYWYRQTLGQGPEFLTYFQNEAQLEKSRLLSDRFSAERPKGSFSTLEIQRTEQGDSAMYLCASSSAQGPYNEQFFGPGTRLTVL.

The rearrangement links TRBV5-6 to TRBJ2-7; a weak D match, TRBD2 (6 bases). CDR3 length: 13 residues. Germline V gene sequence: CDR1 SGHDT, CDR2 YYEEEE. With 4 bases removed from V and 3 bases from J, the gap between germline ends came to 11 bases. The CDR3 region has the DNA TGTGCCAGCAGCCCGTGGACTAACTACGAGCAGTACTTC. Encoded protein: CASSPWTNYEQYF. The whole variable domain, filled in from reference TRBV5-6 and TRBJ2-7, reads DAGVTQSPTHLIKTRGQQVTLRCSPKSGHDTVSWYQQALGQGPQFIFQYYEEEERQRGNFPDRFSGHQFPNYSSELNVNALLLGDSALYLCASSPWTNYEQYFGPGTRLTVT.

The CDR3 DNA is TGTGCCAGCCAAAAGACTACTCACCTACGGGAGCAGTACTTC. It encodes CASQKTTHLREQYF. The chain joins TRBV28 to TRBJ2-7, with D possibly matching TRBD2 (5 bases). CDR1 is MDHEN and CDR2 is SYDVKM in the germline V gene. The germline V and J ends were trimmed by 8 bases and 7 bases, with 21 bases remaining between them. The CDR3 runs to 14 residues.

The J gene is TRBJ2-3, the V gene TRBV19; D not resolved. V gave up 3 bases and J gave up 6 bases, with 7 bases separating them. The length of the CDR3 is 12 residues. Germline CDR1 is LNHDA and CDR2 is SQIVND (reference sequence). The CDR3 region has the DNA TGTGCCAGTAGTATTGGGCGCGATACGCAGTATTTT. This codes for CASSIGRDTQYF.

This clone has a handful of counts. The chain links TRBV5-5 to TRBJ2-1, with unresolved D. The CDR3 is 15 residues long. CDR1 is SGHKS and CDR2 is YYEKEE in the germline V gene (reference sequence). Trimming stripped 4 bases from V and 7 bases from J, with 18 bases between. CDR3 sequence reads: CASSPLGNNYNEQFF. For the CDR3, the DNA is TGTGCCAGCAGCCCCCTAGGAAACAATTATAATGAGCAGTTCTTC.

The chain links TRBV11-3 to TRBJ2-1, with 9 bases lining up with TRBD1. J gave up 12 bases and V 6 bases, and 12 bases lay outside the gene matches. Germline CDR1 SGHNT, CDR2 YENEEA. The CDR3 consists of 14 residues. The CDR3 protein is CASSSGQGLEGQFF. CDR3 DNA sequence: TGTGCCAGCAGTTCGGGACAGGGCCTTGAGGGGCAGTTCTTC. The full variable domain, its missing parts supplied by reference TRBV11-3 and TRBJ2-1, is EAGVVQSPRYKIIEKKQPVAFWCNPISGHNTLYWYLQNLGQGPELLIRYENEEAVDDSQLPKDRFSAERLKGVDSTLKIQPAELGDSAVYLCASSSGQGLEGQFFGPGTRLTVL.

The chain is built from TRBV5-4 and TRBJ2-7; no clear D gene. V dropped 4 bases and J dropped 2 bases, with 16 bases sitting between them. The CDR3 extends over 15 amino acids. From germline, CDR1 is SGHNT and CDR2 YYREEE (reference sequence). This CDR3 is CASSVDPTVPYEQYF. In DNA, the CDR3 is TGTGCCAGCAGCGTGGACCCGACTGTACCCTACGAGCAGTACTTC.

The chain employs TRBV7-8 and TRBJ2-7; TRBD2 is a possible D gene (5 bases). The CDR3 length is 16 residues. Germline CDR1 SGHVS, CDR2 FQNEAQ. V shed 0 bases and J shed 0 bases, with 12 bases lying between them. This CDR3 is CASSLAEEAVSYEQYF. The CDR3 DNA reads as TGTGCCAGCAGCTTAGCGGAAGAAGCGGTCTCCTACGAGCAGTACTTC.

The chain carries TRBV7-9 and TRBJ2-7; D remains unclear. V was clipped by 4 bases and J by 3 bases, with 13 bases between them. CDR1 is SEHNR, CDR2 FQNEAQ, per germline (reference sequence). This CDR3 has 14 amino acids. The CDR3, as DNA: TGTGCCAGCAGCTCGACACCCTCCCTCTACGAGCAGTACTTC. It specifies CASSSTPSLYEQYF.